This T cell receptor beta chain came from a study of neoadjuvant anti-PD-1 for oral cavity cancer. The CDR3 extends over 13 amino acids. Per the germline V gene, CDR1 is MNHEY and CDR2 is SVGAGI. Trimming left V 6 bases short and J 5 bases short, with 13 bases between. A few counts support this clone. Its antigen remains unknown. Overall study results and limits: Non-responders to neoadjuvant nivolumab had significantly more clonal PBMC T cells than responders.

Profiled with immunoSEQ multiplex PCR; TCRdb holds only in-frame clones, not every one. The sample lists fewer than 90,000 clones; 84% were seen once. This receptor was identified in a person between 40 and 80 years old with oral cavity squamous cell carcinoma. The starting material was PBMCs, obtained before nivolumab (anti-PD-1) treatment. The rearrangement uses TRBV6-5 and TRBJ1-2, with D tentatively TRBD1 (5 bases). The CDR3 spells CASSPGALYGYTF. The CDR3 DNA sequence: TGTGCCAGCAGCCCCGGGGCCCTTTATGGCTACACCTTC.